The TCR beta chain described here comes from a study of shared clonotypes between healthy human individuals (dated by TCRdb to about 2020). For the wider study: The cohort comprised two women and a few men aged 18 to 49 years. For each donor, CD4 naive and CD4 memory were each given three plates, CD8 naive was given two plates, and CD8 memory was given one plate. Leukapheresis yielded between about 0.94 and 8.9 billion PBMCs per donor. The study deeply sequenced blood TCR repertoires of about five healthy adults to estimate repertoire size and the extent of clonotype sharing between individuals. Libraries were prepared and TCR repertoires were sequenced by different laboratories using diverse techniques, in order to increase sequencing depth and limit assay-specific biases.

The CDR3 runs 12 residues from the cysteine to the phenylalanine. Of all the DNA, just the CDR3 is kept, 36 bases in frame from base 1. V is reduced by 2 bases and J by 16 bases, leaving a spacing of 12 bases between them. CDR1 SNHLY and CDR2 FYNNEI were looked up in the germline V gene. Donors were healthy HIV-negative adults with no recently reported acute infections or vaccinations. All donors were Caucasian adults living in Nashville, Tennessee, USA. CD4+ T cells were enriched by magnetic negative selection, after which naive cells were positively selected on CD45RA and the negative fraction was taken as the memory subset. After blood collection by leukapheresis, PBMCs were isolated using Ficoll-Histopaque density gradient centrifugation and then cryopreserved in the vapor phase of liquid nitrogen. Purity and quantity of every magnetically sorted T cell population were checked by analytical flow cytometry. Genomic DNA was isolated from each sorted fraction and quantified by UV absorbance on a Nanodrop 2000c.

General conclusions and limits of the study: Across four donors, around 5% of naive CD4, around 3.3% of naive CD8, roughly 2.2% of memory CD4, and approximately 0.4% of memory CD8 clonotypes were shared. Sampling was restricted to blood, and TCR repertoires in tissues likely differ from the TCR repertoires found in blood. Even with the large sequencing depth, rarefaction of the sorted-subset datasets indicated that sequencing was incomplete. Larger estimated clonotype richness was generally found for naive subsets than for memory subsets. Higher generation probabilities were observed for clonotypes shared by all four sorted-subset donors than for non-shared clonotypes. Pairwise subsampling indicated that sequencing depth was expected to affect the degree of clonotype sharing among donors. The genetic and exposure-history diversity represented was limited by the small number of donors.

With regard to this clone: This clone's antigen is unknown. No base quality information exists; no much larger clone differs at one position.

Using the deep immunoSEQ assay, multiplex PCR amplified TCR CDR3 regions from genomic DNA. For each cell subset, the extracted genomic DNA was distributed evenly across all wells of several immunoSEQ 96-well plates, and each plate served as one replicate. For sorted subsets, each replicate PCR was loaded with approximately 190 ng genomic DNA, equivalent to some 27,000 T cell genomes. The purified libraries were quantified using a Qubit 3.0 fluorometer, sized with a Bioanalyzer 2100, and then quantified again using the KAPA Library Quantification kit. Every immunoSEQ 96-well plate was sequenced on a dedicated single-read 150-cycle Illumina NextSeq 550 flow cell. The paper's data handling went like this. Because the immunoSEQ output included only junctional sequences and no quality scores, the filtering could not be the same as the filtering used for full-length reads. To assign V/J genes and CDR3, sequences were annotated using PyIR, a Python wrapper for IgBLAST v1.9, with IMGT germline references. Reads were removed for weak V/J assignments (E-value above 1e-6), missing CDR3, stop codons, out-of-frame junctions, or ambiguous translated residues. V3J clonotypes were defined as sequences sharing an identical inferred V gene, J gene, and CDR3 amino acid sequence. Percentage overlap between repertoires was calculated by dividing the number of shared unique clonotypes by the size of the smaller repertoire. Richness of each repertoire was evaluated using RTK rarefaction, the Chao1 estimator, and Recon v2.1 estimates of unobserved clonotypes. Generation probabilities were computed with OLGA for all TCRbeta clonotypes obtained by the gDNA method from four donors. TCRdb obtained this table from immuneACCESS and retained in-frame rearrangements with V and J assigned. These tables miss some clones; where compared with another copy, unresolved V genes account for less than half of the shortfall, and the remainder is unexplained. V and J calls and clone size are those listed in that table; D and trimming were worked out from the DNA. The sample records millions of clones, more than 80% of which are singletons. The ten top clones hold roughly 0.15% of the sample.

The sequence links TRBV2 to TRBJ1-6, with the identity of the D gene unclear. Source material: naive CD4+ T cells sorted from blood. The cell subset or site label corresponds to: CD45RA+ positively selected. This clonotype was obtained from a man aged 18 to 30 in good health. The CDR3 corresponds to CASSERTGRLHF. The DNA is as follows: TGTGCCAGCAGTGAAAGGACCGGGAGACTCCACTTT.